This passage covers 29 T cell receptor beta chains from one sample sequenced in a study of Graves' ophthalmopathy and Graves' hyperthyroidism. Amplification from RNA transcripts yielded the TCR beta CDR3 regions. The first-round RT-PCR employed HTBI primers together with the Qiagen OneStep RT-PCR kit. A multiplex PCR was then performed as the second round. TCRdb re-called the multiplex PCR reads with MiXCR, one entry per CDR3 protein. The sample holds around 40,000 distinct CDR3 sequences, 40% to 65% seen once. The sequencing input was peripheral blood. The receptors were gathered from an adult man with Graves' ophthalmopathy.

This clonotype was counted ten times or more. The CDR3 protein is CASSQQWGSGETQYF. The DNA for the CDR3 is TGTGCCAGCAGCCAACAGTGGGGGTCCGGGGAGACCCAGTACTTC. The V and J genes are TRBV4-2 and TRBJ2-5; D is tentatively TRBD1 or TRBD2 (5 bases each). V was cut by 2 bases and J by 5 bases, with 15 bases left in between. Looked up from germline, CDR1 is LGHNA and CDR2 is YNFKEQ. This CDR3 contains 15 residues.

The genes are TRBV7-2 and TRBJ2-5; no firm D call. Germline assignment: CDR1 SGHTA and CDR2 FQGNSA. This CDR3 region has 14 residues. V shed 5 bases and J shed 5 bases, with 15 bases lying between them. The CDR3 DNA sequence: TGTGCCAGCAGCGTCGGAAGTAGGGCGGAGACCCAGTACTTC. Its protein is CASSVGSRAETQYF.

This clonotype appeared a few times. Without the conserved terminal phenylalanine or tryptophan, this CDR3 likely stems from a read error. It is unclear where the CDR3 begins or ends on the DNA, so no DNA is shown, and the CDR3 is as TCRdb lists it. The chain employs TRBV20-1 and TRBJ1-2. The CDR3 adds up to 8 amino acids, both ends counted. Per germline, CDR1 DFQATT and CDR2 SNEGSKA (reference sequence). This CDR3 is CSADGLAG.

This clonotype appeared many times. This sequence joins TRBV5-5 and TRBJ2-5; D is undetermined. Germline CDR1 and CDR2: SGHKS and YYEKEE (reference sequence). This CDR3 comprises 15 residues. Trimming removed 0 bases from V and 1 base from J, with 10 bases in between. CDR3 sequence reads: CASSLDISFQETQYF. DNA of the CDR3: TGTGCCAGCAGCTTGGACATCTCCTTCCAAGAGACCCAGTACTTC.

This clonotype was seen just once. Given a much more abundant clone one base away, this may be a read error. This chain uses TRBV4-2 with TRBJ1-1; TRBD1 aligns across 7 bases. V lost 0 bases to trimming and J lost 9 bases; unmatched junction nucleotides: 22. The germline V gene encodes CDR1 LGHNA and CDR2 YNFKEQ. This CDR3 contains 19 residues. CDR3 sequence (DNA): TGTGCCAGCAGCCAAGATTCGCCCTGGGACAGTCGCGTAATGGCTCAAGCTTTCTTT. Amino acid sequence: CASSQDSPWDSRVMAQAFF.

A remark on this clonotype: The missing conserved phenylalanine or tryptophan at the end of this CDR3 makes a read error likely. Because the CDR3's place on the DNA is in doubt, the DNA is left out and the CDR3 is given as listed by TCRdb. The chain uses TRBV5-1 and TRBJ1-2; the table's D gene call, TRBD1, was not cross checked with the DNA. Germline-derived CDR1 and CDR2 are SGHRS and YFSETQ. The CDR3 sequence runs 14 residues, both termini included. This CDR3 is CASSLADRGYGCTL.

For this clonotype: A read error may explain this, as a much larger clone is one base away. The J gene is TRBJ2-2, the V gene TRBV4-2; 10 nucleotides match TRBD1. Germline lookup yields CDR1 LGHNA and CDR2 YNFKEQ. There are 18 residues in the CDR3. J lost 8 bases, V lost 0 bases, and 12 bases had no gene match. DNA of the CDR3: TGTGCCAGCAGCCAAGATGTTGCGGACAGGGGGTTAATAGGGGAGCTGTTTTTT. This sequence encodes CASSQDVADRGLIGELFF.

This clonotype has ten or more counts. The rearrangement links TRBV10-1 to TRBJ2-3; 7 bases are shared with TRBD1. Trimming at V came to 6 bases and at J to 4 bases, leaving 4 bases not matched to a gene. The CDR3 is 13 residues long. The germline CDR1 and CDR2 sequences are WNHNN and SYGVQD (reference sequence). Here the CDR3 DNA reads TGCGCCAGCAGCCTACAGGGGTCAGATACGCAGTATTTT. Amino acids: CASSLQGSDTQYF.

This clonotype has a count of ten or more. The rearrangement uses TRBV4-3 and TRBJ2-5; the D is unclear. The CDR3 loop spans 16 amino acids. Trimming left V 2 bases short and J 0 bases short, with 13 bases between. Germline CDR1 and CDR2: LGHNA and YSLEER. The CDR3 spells CASSQREPYYQETQYF. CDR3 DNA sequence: TGCGCCAGCAGCCAAAGAGAACCGTATTACCAAGAGACCCAGTACTTC.

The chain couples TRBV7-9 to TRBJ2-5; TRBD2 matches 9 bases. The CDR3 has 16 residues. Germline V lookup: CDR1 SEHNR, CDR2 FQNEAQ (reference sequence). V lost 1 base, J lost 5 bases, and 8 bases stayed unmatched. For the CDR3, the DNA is TGTGCCAGCAGCTTAGTAGTGCGACTAGCGGCGGAGACCCAGTACTTC. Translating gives CASSLVVRLAAETQYF.

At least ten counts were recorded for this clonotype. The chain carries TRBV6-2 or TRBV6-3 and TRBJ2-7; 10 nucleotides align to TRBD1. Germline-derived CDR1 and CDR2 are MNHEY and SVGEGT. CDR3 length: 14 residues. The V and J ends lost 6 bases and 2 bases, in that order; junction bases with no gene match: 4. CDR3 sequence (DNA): TGTGCCAGCAGGGGGACAGGGGCGGCCTACGAGCAGTACGTC. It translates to CASRGTGAAYEQYV.

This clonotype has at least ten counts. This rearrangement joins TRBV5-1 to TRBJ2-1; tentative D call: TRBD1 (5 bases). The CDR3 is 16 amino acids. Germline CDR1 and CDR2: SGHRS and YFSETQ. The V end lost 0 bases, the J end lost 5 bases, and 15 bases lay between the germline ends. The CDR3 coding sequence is TGCGCCAGCAGCTTGGTTATAACAGGCCTAAACAATGAGCAGTTCTTC. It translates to CASSLVITGLNNEQFF.

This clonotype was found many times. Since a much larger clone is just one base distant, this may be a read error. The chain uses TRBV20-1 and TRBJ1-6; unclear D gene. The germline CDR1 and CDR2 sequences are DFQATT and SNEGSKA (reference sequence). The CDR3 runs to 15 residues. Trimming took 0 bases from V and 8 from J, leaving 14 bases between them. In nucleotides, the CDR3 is TGCAGTGCTAGAGATCCCCGGGATCTGCATTCACCCCTCCACTTT. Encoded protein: CSARDPRDLHSPLHF.

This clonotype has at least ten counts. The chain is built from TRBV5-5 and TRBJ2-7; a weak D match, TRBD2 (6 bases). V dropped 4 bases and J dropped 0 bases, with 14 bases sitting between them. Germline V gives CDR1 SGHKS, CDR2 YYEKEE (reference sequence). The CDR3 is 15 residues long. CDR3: CASSRTVGGSYEQYF. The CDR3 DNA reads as TGTGCCAGCAGCAGGACGGTGGGGGGCTCCTACGAGCAGTACTTC.

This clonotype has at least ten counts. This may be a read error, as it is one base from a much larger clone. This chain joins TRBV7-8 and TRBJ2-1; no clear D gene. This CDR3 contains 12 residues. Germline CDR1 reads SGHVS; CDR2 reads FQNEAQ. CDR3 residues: CTSSFWDPEQFF. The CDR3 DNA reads TGTACCAGCAGCTTTTGGGATCCTGAGCAGTTCTTC.

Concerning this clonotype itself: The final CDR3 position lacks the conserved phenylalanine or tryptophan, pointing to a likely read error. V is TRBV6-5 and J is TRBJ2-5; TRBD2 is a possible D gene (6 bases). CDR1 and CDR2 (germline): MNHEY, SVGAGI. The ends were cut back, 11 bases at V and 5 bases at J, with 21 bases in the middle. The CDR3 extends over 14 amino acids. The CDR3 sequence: CACMKRRGLETQYL. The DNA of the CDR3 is TGTGCCTGCATGAAGAGGCGGGGCCTGGAGACCCAGTACCTC.

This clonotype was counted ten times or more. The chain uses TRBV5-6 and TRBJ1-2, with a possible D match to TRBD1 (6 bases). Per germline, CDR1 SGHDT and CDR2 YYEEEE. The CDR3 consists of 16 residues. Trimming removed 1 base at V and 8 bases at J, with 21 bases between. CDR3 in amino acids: CASSLQENRDLWGYTF. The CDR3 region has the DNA TGTGCCAGCAGCTTGCAAGAAAACAGGGATCTATGGGGCTACACCTTC.

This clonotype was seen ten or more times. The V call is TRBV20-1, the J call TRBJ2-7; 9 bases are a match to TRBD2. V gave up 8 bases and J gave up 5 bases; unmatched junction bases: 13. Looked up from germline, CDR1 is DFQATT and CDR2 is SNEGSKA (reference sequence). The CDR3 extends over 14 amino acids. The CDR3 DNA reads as TGCAGTACCTCTTTCGTTAGCGGGAGCAACGAGCAGTACTTC. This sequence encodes CSTSFVSGSNEQYF.

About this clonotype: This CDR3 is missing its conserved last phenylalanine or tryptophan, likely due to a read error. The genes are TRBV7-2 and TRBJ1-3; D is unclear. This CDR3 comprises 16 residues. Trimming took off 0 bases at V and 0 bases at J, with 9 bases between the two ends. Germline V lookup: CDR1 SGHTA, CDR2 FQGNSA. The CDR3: CASSLALGSSGNTIYS. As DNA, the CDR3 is TGTGCCAGCAGCTTAGCGCTCGGGAGCTCTGGAAACACCATATATTCT.

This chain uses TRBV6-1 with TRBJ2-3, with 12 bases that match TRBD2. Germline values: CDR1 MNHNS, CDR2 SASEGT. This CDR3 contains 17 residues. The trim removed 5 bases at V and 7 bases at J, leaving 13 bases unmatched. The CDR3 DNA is TGTGCCAGCAGTTACTCAACTTCTAGCGGGGGGGCGTATACGCAGTATTTT. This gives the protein CASSYSTSSGGAYTQYF.

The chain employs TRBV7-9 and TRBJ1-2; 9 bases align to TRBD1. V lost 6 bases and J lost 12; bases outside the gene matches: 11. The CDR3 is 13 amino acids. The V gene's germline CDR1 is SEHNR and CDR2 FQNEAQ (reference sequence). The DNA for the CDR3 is TGTGCCAGCAGTTCAAGGACAGGGGCTGGAAACACCTTC. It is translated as CASSSRTGAGNTF.

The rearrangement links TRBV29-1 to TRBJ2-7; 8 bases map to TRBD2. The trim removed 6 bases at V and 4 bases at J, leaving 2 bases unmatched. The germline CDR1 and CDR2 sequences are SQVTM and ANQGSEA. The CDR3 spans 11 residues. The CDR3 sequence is CSVGGAYEQYF. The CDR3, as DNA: TGCAGCGTCGGGGGGGCGTACGAGCAGTACTTC.

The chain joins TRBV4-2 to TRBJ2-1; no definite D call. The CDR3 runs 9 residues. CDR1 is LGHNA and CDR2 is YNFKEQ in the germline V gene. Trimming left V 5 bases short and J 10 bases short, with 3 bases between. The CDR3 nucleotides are TGTGCCAGCAGCTGGGAGCAGTTCTTC. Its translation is CASSWEQFF.

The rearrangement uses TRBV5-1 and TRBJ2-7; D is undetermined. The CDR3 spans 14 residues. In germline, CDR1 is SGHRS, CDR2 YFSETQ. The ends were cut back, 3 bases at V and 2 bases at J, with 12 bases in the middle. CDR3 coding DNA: TGCGCCAGCAGCTCGGCCATGGAAACCTACGAGCAGTACTTC. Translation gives CASSSAMETYEQYF.

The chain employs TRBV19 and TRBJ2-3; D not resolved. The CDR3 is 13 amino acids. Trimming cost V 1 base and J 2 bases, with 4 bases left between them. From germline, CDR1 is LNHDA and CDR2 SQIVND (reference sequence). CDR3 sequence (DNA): TGTGCCAGTAGTATAGTCCCCACAGATACGCAGTATTTT. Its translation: CASSIVPTDTQYF. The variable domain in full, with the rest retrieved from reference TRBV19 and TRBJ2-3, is DGGITQSPKYLFRKEGQNVTLSCEQNLNHDAMYWYRQDPGQGLRLIYYSQIVNDFQKGDIAEGYSVSREKKESFPLTVTSAQKNPTAFYLCASSIVPTDTQYFGPGTRLTVL.

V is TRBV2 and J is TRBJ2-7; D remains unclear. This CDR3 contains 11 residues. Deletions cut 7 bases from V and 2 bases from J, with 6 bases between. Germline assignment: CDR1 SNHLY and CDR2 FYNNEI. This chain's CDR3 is CASTRAYEQYF. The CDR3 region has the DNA TGTGCCAGCACCCGGGCCTACGAGCAGTACTTC.

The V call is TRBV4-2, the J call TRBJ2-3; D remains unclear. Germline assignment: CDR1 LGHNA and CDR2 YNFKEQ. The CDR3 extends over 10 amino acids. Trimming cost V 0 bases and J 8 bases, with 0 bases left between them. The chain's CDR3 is CASSQDTQYF. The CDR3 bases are TGTGCCAGCAGCCAAGATACGCAGTATTTT.

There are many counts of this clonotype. CDR3 nucleotides: TGTGCCAGCAGAACCGGGACTAGCGATACGCAGTATTTT. Residues: CASRTGTSDTQYF. The genes are TRBV11-2 and TRBJ2-3, with TRBD2 identical over 9 bases. From germline, CDR1 is SGHAT and CDR2 FQNNGV. This CDR3 region has 13 residues. V trimming: 6 bases; J trimming: 6 bases; junction bases outside the gene matches: 4.

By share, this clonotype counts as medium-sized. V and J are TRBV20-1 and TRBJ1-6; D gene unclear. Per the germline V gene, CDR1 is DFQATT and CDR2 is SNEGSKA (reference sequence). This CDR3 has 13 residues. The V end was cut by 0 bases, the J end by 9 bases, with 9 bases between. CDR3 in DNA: TGCAGTGCTAGAGAAGCGGGGAGTTCACCCCTCCACTTT. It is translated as CSAREAGSSPLHF.